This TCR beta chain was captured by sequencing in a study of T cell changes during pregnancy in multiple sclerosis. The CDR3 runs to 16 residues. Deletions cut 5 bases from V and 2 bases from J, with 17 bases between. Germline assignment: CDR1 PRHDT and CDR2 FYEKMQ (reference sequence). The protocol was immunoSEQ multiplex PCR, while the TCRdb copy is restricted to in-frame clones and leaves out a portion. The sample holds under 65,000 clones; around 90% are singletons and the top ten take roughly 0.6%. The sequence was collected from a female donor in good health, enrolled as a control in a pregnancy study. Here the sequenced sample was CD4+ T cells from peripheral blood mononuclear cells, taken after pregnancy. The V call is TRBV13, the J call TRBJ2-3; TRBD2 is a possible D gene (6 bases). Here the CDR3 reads CASSRLDATYTDTQYF. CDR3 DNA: TGTGCCAGCAGCCGACTAGATGCCACCTACACAGATACGCAGTATTTT.